The 30 T cell receptor beta chains listed next were all sequenced from one sample in a study of beta chain features in type 1 diabetes. Isolated RNA was reverse transcribed in full, so expressed TCRB transcripts were sequenced. Clones were read by immunoSEQ multiplex PCR, and TCRdb kept only the in-frame ones, dropping some. The data contain under 350,000 clones, roughly 8% of them singletons. Sequencing was performed on central memory CD4+ T cells from blood. The receptors originated from a woman aged 18-29 years in good health.

This clone was seen a handful of times. The V call is TRBV5-5, the J call TRBJ2-7, with 10 bases that match TRBD2. The trim removed 4 bases at V and 3 bases at J, leaving 4 bases unmatched. The CDR3 is 14 amino acids. In germline, CDR1 is SGHKS, CDR2 YYEKEE (reference sequence). In nucleotides, the CDR3 is TGTGCCAGCAGCGGACTAGCGGAAATCTACGAGCAGTACTTC. Translation: CASSGLAEIYEQYF.

The chain carries TRBV5-1 and TRBJ2-7; no firm D call. V was clipped by 5 bases and J by 1 base, with 4 bases between them. The CDR3 is made up of 11 amino acids. Per germline, CDR1 SGHRS and CDR2 YFSETQ. The DNA of the CDR3 is TGCGCCAGCAGGGAATCCTACGAGCAGTACTTC. It yields the protein CASRESYEQYF.

Note on this clone: One junction end does not reproduce the germline sequence, and a read error may be involved. The V call is TRBV10-3, the J call TRBJ2-5, with D uncertain. The CDR3 covers 13 residues. The germline V gene has CDR1 ENHRY and CDR2 SYGVKD. CDR3 protein: CASSEEGYQTQYF. The CDR3 region has the DNA TGTGCCAGCAGTGAGGAAGGTTATCAGACCCAGTACTTC.

CDR3 DNA: TGTGCCAGCACCATCGGGGGGCGCAGGGCCCTGACTTTC. Amino acid sequence: CASTIGGRRALTF. J is TRBJ2-6 and V is TRBV7-8; a weak D match, TRBD2 (7 bases). The CDR3 contains 13 residues. Germline loops: CDR1 SGHVS, CDR2 FQNEAQ. V was shortened by 7 bases and J by 15 bases, with 19 bases between the two germline ends.

This clone was recorded many times. This chain joins TRBV28 and TRBJ2-7; possible D gene TRBD1, 6 bases. Germline V gene data show CDR1 as MDHEN and CDR2 as SYDVKM. V shed 5 bases and J shed 0 bases, with 17 bases lying between them. CDR3 length: 16 amino acids. Here the CDR3 DNA reads TGTGCCAGCAGTCCCGGGGACAACTCTCCCTCCTACGAGCAGTACGTC. It translates to CASSPGDNSPSYEQYV.

This clone was recorded a few times. The chain is built from TRBV7-9 and TRBJ2-7, with TRBD2 matching 7 bases. Germline lookup yields CDR1 SEHNR and CDR2 FQNEAQ (reference sequence). V shed 0 bases and J 4 bases; nucleotides not matched to a gene: 3. The CDR3 is made up of 14 amino acids. CDR3 region: CASSLASGYYEQYF. CDR3 nucleotide sequence: TGTGCCAGCAGCTTAGCTAGCGGGTATTACGAGCAGTACTTC.

This clone was detected only a few times. The CDR3 DNA reads TGTGCCAGCAGTTACGATCGCAATGGGAACGAGCAGTACTTC. Protein: CASSYDRNGNEQYF. This chain links TRBV5-6 with TRBJ2-7; D is undetermined. Germline CDR1 SGHDT, CDR2 YYEEEE. The V end was cut by 5 bases, the J end by 5 bases, with 17 bases between. CDR3 length equals 14 residues.

As to this clone: Different DNA sequences within this sample yield the same CDR3. The rearrangement joins TRBV2 to TRBJ2-7; 8 bases are a match to TRBD1. Germline V lookup: CDR1 SNHLY, CDR2 FYNNEI. J was trimmed by 4 bases and V by 6 bases; bases with no gene match: 8. This CDR3 comprises 14 residues. The CDR3 loop is CASSEQGVLYEQYF. DNA for the CDR3: TGTGCCAGCAGCGAACAGGGGGTTCTATACGAGCAGTACTTC.

As concerns this clone: At the DNA level, this CDR3 is encoded by other sequences in the same sample as well. J is TRBJ2-6 and V is TRBV2; 11 bases agree with TRBD1. Germline V gene data show CDR1 as SNHLY and CDR2 as FYNNEI. CDR3 size: 16 residues. J lost 1 base, V lost 7 bases, and 3 bases had no gene match. The CDR3, as DNA: TGTGCCAGCACCCGGGACAGGGGGTCTGGGGCCAACGTCCTGACTTTC. Its translation is CASTRDRGSGANVLTF.

The chain recombines TRBV7-2 with TRBJ1-1, with 7 bases matching TRBD1. Unmatched junction bases numbered 9, after V lost 3 bases and J lost 2 bases. This CDR3 has 16 residues. Germline V gives CDR1 SGHTA, CDR2 FQGNSA. The CDR3 protein is CASSLRPQGGNTEAFF. CDR3 DNA: TGTGCCAGCAGCTTGCGGCCTCAGGGGGGAAACACTGAAGCTTTCTTT.

V gene TRBV27 combines with J gene TRBJ1-2; no clear D gene. The CDR3 has 13 residues. V was cut by 6 bases and J by 5 bases, with 13 bases left in between. Per the germline V gene, CDR1 is MNHEY and CDR2 is SMNVEV (reference sequence). The CDR3 spells CASRSALPYGYTF. As DNA, the CDR3 is TGTGCCAGCAGATCGGCTCTGCCTTATGGCTACACCTTC.

The chain has TRBV5-6 and TRBJ2-5; 7 nucleotides align to TRBD1. The length of the CDR3 is 14 residues. With V trimmed by 1 base and J by 11 bases, 11 bases remained unmatched. Germline loops: CDR1 SGHDT, CDR2 YYEEEE. The CDR3 sequence is CASSLWGQLFGQYF. The CDR3 coding sequence is TGTGCCAGCAGCTTGTGGGGACAGCTTTTCGGGCAGTACTTC.

This clone was seen only a few times. This chain connects TRBV5-6 to TRBJ2-7, with D perhaps given as TRBD1 or TRBD2 (6 bases each). Trimming removed 2 bases at V and 4 bases at J, with 7 bases between. Germline V lookup: CDR1 SGHDT, CDR2 YYEEEE. CDR3 length: 12 amino acids. CDR3 nucleotide sequence: TGTGCCAGCAGCTTAGGGGGGTACGAGCAGTACTTC. Its translation is CASSLGGYEQYF.

This clone was found a few times. This chain uses TRBV6-5 with TRBJ2-5; TRBD1 matches at 7 bases. V gave up 0 bases and J gave up 1 base; unmatched junction bases: 2. Germline loops: CDR1 MNHEY, CDR2 SVGAGI. CDR3 size: 15 residues. DNA for the CDR3: TGTGCCAGCAGTTACTCCCCAGGGGGCCAAGAGACCCAGTACTTC. This translates into CASSYSPGGQETQYF.

This clone was counted only a few times. J is TRBJ2-2 and V is TRBV7-3; D is perhaps TRBD2 (5 bases). V dropped 1 base and J dropped 1 base, with 10 bases sitting between them. This CDR3 has 16 amino acids. Germline assignment: CDR1 SGHTA and CDR2 FQGTGA. Here the CDR3 DNA reads TGTGCCAGCAGCTTAAATGGCGGGTGGAACACCGGGGAGCTGTTTTTT. It translates to CASSLNGGWNTGELFF.

This clone was seen a few times. This specimen includes other DNA sequences encoding the same CDR3. The genes are TRBV6-5 and TRBJ2-1; 7 nucleotides agree with TRBD1. CDR1 and CDR2 (germline): MNHEY, SVGAGI. V dropped 6 bases and J dropped 4; count of bases not matched to a gene: 0. The CDR3 spans 12 residues. The CDR3 bases are TGTGCCAGCAGGGGACAGTACAATGAGCAGTTCTTC. Translating gives CASRGQYNEQFF.

The chain is built from TRBV19 and TRBJ2-7, with a possible D match to TRBD1 (6 bases). The V gene lost 6 bases and the J gene lost 1 base, with 13 bases spanning the gap. The CDR3 has 14 residues. Germline V gives CDR1 LNHDA, CDR2 SQIVND (reference sequence). CDR3 in DNA: TGTGCCAGTAGCCGCACCGGGACATCCTACGAGCAGTACTTC. Translating gives CASSRTGTSYEQYF. Supplemented by reference TRBV19 and TRBJ2-7, the full variable domain reads DGGITQSPKYLFRKEGQNVTLSCEQNLNHDAMYWYRQDPGQGLRLIYYSQIVNDFQKGDIAEGYSVSREKKESFPLTVTSAQKNPTAFYLCASSRTGTSYEQYFGPGTRLTVT.

Many counts were recorded for this clone. The chain joins TRBV2 to TRBJ2-1, with TRBD1 as a possible D gene (5 bases). The CDR3 covers 12 residues. V lost 5 bases to trimming and J lost 10 bases, with 12 bases between them. The germline CDR1 and CDR2 sequences are SNHLY and FYNNEI. CDR3 in DNA: TGTGCCAGCAGTACAGGCGGCACCGAGCAGTTCTTC. Translating it yields CASSTGGTEQFF.

This clone was detected a few times. The chain recombines TRBV7-2 with TRBJ2-4; possible D gene TRBD2, 7 bases. The germline V and J ends were trimmed by 0 bases and 4 bases, with 10 bases remaining between them. The length of the CDR3 is 15 residues. In germline, CDR1 is SGHTA, CDR2 FQGNSA. This CDR3 is CASSLAGGTKNIQYF. CDR3 in DNA: TGTGCCAGCAGCTTAGCGGGGGGGACAAAAAACATTCAGTACTTC.

This clone was observed at least ten times. The rearrangement uses TRBV11-3 and TRBJ1-1; D is possibly TRBD1 (5 bases). CDR1 and CDR2 from the germline V gene are SGHNT and YENEEA. CDR3 length: 14 amino acids. V lost 6 bases and J 1 base, leaving 12 bases between the germline ends. Written as DNA, the CDR3 is TGTGCCAGCAGTAACTACGGGGCGAACACTGAAGCTTTCTTT. Translating it yields CASSNYGANTEAFF.

The CDR3 region has the DNA TGTGCCTGGAGTGTAAGGAGACAGGGGGCCGCGGTAAGGCCCTACGAGCAGTACTTC. Translating it yields CAWSVRRQGAAVRPYEQYF. The J gene is TRBJ2-5, the V gene TRBV30; 10 nucleotides line up with TRBD1. The end of the DNA is better explained by TRBJ2-7, so the J call may be wrong. Germline values: CDR1 GTSNPN, CDR2 SVGIG (reference sequence). The CDR3 length is 19 residues.

CDR3 bases: TGCGCCAGCGGAAGGACTAGCGGGCTTAATACGCAGTATTTT. Its protein is CASGRTSGLNTQYF. The chain carries TRBV5-1 and TRBJ2-3; 11 positions agree with TRBD2. The trim removed 7 bases at V and 7 bases at J, leaving 8 bases unmatched. The CDR3 covers 14 residues. Germline V gene data show CDR1 as SGHRS and CDR2 as YFSETQ.

This clone was observed a few times. This sequence joins TRBV2 and TRBJ2-3, with D possibly being TRBD2 (5 bases). Germline CDR1 and CDR2: SNHLY and FYNNEI. The CDR3 sequence is 14 residues long. Trimming took 10 bases from V and 0 from J, leaving 14 bases between them. Here the CDR3 reads CANKERTSTDTQYF. CDR3 DNA sequence: TGTGCCAACAAGGAGCGGACCAGCACAGATACGCAGTATTTT.

This chain links TRBV18 with TRBJ1-5; D not certain. CDR1 is KGHSH and CDR2 is LQKENI in the germline V gene. The CDR3 is 16 residues long. With 2 bases removed from V and 3 bases from J, the gap between germline ends came to 14 bases. CDR3 sequence: CASSPARAGDNQPQHF. CDR3 DNA: TGTGCCAGCTCACCAGCGAGAGCTGGGGACAATCAGCCCCAGCATTTT.

The rearrangement joins TRBV25-1 to TRBJ2-7, with TRBD1 matching over 11 bases. This CDR3 spans 16 amino acids. Trimming cost V 1 base and J 7 bases; bases outside gene matches: 9. Germline V gives CDR1 MGHDK, CDR2 SYGVNS. The CDR3 nucleotides are TGTGCCAGCAGTGAATTGTCTGGACAGGGGGCAAAGGAGCAGTACTTC. This codes for CASSELSGQGAKEQYF.

In this sample, this clone turned up a few times. The chain joins TRBV7-2 to TRBJ1-6; D gene unclear. CDR3 size: 13 residues. Germline V gene lookup returns CDR1 SGHTA and CDR2 FQGNSA. V was shortened by 10 bases and J by 10 bases, with 17 bases between the two germline ends. The CDR3 is CATAVRSPSPLHF. DNA of the CDR3: TGTGCCACTGCGGTTAGGTCCCCCTCACCCCTCCACTTT.

The table lists this clone with many counts. The chain combines TRBV28 with TRBJ2-1; perhaps D is TRBD1 or TRBD2 (5 bases each). The germline V gene has CDR1 MDHEN and CDR2 SYDVKM. V dropped 3 bases and J dropped 13 bases, with 13 bases sitting between them. The CDR3 has 12 residues. Written as DNA, the CDR3 is TGTGCCAGCAGTTTGGGTTCGAGGGGTCAGTTCTTC. Amino acid sequence: CASSLGSRGQFF.

This clone was counted between two and nine times. J is TRBJ2-1 and V is TRBV21-1; TRBD2 is the table's D call, not checked against the DNA. TRBV21-1 is flagged as a pseudogene. CDR3 length: 19 amino acids. In DNA form, the CDR3 reads TGTGCCAGCAGCAGCCTAGGACTAGCGGGGGGTAGCTCCTACAATGAGCAGTTCTTC. Encoded protein: CASSSLGLAGGSSYNEQFF.

This clone occurred many times. CDR3 sequence reads: CASSSRGARYEQYV. The CDR3 DNA reads as TGTGCCAGCTCATCGCGGGGGGCTCGGTACGAGCAGTACGTC. The chain has TRBV18 and TRBJ2-7; 8 bases are a match to TRBD2. CDR1 and CDR2 (germline): KGHSH, LQKENI. The CDR3 contains 14 residues. V lost 5 bases to trimming and J lost 4 bases; unmatched junction nucleotides: 7.

This clone was counted between two and nine times. The chain joins TRBV10-3 to TRBJ2-1, with a possible D match to TRBD2 (6 bases). V was trimmed by 6 bases and J by 0 bases, leaving 18 bases between them. The length of the CDR3 is 17 residues. Germline V lookup: CDR1 ENHRY, CDR2 SYGVKD. The CDR3 DNA sequence: TGTGCCATCAGCCTATATGACCAGGGAGGCTCCTACAATGAGCAGTTCTTC. Its translation: CAISLYDQGGSYNEQFF.